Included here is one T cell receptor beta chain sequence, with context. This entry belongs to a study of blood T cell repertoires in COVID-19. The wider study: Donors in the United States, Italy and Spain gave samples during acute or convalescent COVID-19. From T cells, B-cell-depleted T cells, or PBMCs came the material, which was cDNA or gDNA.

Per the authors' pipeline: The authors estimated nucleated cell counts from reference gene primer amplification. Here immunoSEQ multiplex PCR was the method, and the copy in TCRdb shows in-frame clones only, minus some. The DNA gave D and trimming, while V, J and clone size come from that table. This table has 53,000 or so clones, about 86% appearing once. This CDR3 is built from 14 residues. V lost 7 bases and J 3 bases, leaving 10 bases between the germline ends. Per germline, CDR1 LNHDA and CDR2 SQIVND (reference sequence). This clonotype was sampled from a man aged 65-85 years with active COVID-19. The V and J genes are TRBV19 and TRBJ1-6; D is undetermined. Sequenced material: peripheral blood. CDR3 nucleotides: TGTGCCAGTAACCAGGACTACTATAATTCACCCCTCCACTTT. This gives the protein CASNQDYYNSPLHF.